The clone carrying this TCR beta chain has just a few counts. The antigen remains undetermined. This record comes from a study of cytomegalovirus exposure and HLA in healthy donors. General study points: In a later analysis, around 18,000 TCR beta sequences were associated with HLA alleles at 0.05 false discovery rate.

This CDR3 contains 13 residues. Trimming removed 6 bases from V and 5 bases from J; junction bases left unmatched: 5. Germline CDR1 is SQVTM and CDR2 is ANQGSEA. Use of 60 Vbeta and 13 Jbeta primers characterized the PCR. The assay was immunoSEQ multiplex PCR, and TCRdb's table has in-frame clones only and misses some. The profile covers under 200,000 clones, with roughly 13% appearing a single time and 7.8% taken by the ten largest. The TCR was taken from a man aged 50 to 59 in good health and CMV-seropositive. The material sequenced was PBMCs. V and J are TRBV29-1 and TRBJ2-1; TRBD2 matches 9 bases. The CDR3 sequence is CSVRRGGDNEQFF. The CDR3 DNA follows: TGCAGCGTCCGGCGCGGGGGGGACAATGAGCAGTTCTTC.